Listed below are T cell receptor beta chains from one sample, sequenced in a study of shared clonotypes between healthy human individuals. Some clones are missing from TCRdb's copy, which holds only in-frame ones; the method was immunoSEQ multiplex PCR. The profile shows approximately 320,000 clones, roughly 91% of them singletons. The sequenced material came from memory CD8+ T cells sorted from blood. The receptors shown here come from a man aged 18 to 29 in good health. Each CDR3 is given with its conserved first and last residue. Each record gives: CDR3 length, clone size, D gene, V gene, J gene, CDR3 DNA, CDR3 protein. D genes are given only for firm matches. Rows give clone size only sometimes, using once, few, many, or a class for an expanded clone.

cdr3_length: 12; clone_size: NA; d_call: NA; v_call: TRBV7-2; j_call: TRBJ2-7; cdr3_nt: TGTGCCAGCAGCTTGGTTCGGTACGAGCAGTACTTC; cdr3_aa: CASSLVRYEQYF
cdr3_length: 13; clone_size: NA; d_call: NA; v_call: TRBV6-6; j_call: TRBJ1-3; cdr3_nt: TGTGCCAGCAGTTACAGCTCTGGAAACACCATATATTTT; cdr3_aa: CASSYSSGNTIYF
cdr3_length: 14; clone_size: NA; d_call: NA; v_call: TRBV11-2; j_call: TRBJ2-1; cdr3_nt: TGTGCCAGCAGCTTGACTAGTCTGAACGATGAGCAGTTCTTC; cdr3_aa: CASSLTSLNDEQFF
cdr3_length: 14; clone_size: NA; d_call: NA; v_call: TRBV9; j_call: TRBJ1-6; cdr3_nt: TGTGCCAGCAGCGACTCAGTCCGGAATTCACCCCTCCACTTT; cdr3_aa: CASSDSVRNSPLHF
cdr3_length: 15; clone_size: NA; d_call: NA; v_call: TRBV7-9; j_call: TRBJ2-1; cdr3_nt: TGTGCCAGCAGCTTAGTATCCACGACAAAGGTTGAGCAGTTCTTC; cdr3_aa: CASSLVSTTKVEQFF
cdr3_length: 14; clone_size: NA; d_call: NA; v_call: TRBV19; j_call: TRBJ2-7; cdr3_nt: TGTGCCAGTAGTCTAGAGCCAGGACACTACGAGCAGTACTTC; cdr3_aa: CASSLEPGHYEQYF
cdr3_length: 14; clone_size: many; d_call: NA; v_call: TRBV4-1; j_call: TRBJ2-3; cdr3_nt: TGCGCCAGCAGCCATATCGGGCCCACAGATACGCAGTATTTT; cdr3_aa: CASSHIGPTDTQYF
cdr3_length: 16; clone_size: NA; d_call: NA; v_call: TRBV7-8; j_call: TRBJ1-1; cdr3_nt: TGTGCCAGCAGCTCCGCCGAGGGGTTTGGGAAAACTGAAGCTTTCTTT; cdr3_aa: CASSSAEGFGKTEAFF
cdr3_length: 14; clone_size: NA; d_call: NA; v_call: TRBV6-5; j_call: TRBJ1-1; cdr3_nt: TGTGCCAGCAGTTACGAGGGGTTGAACACTGAAGCTTTCTTT; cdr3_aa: CASSYEGLNTEAFF
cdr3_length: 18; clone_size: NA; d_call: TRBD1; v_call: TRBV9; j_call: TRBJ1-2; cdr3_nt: TGTGCCAGCAGCGCATCACCGGGACAGGGGGCGCCTTACTATGGCTACACCTTC; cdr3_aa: CASSASPGQGAPYYGYTF
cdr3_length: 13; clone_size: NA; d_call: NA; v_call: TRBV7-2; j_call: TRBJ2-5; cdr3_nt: TGTGCCAGCAGCTTTATAAATCAAGAGACCCAGTACTTC; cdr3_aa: CASSFINQETQYF
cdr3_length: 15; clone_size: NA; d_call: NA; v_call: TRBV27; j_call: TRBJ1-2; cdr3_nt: TGTGCCAGCAGTAGGGTCAGGGGCTTGGACTATGGCTACACCTTC; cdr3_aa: CASSRVRGLDYGYTF
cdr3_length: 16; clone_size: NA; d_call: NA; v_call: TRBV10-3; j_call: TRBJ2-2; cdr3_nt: TGTGCCATCAGTGAGTCCACCCGGACTTTCACCGGGGAGCTGTTTTTT; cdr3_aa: CAISESTRTFTGELFF
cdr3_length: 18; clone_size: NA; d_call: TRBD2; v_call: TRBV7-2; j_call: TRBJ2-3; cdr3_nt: TGTGCCAGCAGCCACCTCCCCGGACTAGCGGGAGATCCAGATACGCAGTATTTT; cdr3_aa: CASSHLPGLAGDPDTQYF
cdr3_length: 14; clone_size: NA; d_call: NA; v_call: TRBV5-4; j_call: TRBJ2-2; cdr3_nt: TGTGCCAGCAGCCCCTTTTACGGGGTTGCGGAGCTGTTTTTT; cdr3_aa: CASSPFYGVAELFF
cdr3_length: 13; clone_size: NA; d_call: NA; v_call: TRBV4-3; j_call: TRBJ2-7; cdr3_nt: TGCGCCAGCAGCCCTCTAGACGGCTACGAGCAGTACTTC; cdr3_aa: CASSPLDGYEQYF
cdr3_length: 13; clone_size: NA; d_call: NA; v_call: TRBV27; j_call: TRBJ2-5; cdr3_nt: TGTGCCAGCAGTTTCAGGGTGTGGGAGACCCAGTACTTC; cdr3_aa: CASSFRVWETQYF
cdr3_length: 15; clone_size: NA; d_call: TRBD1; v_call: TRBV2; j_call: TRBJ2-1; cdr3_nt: TGTGCCAGCAGTTCTGACAGGGGGAAAGGCAATGAGCAGTTCTTC; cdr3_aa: CASSSDRGKGNEQFF
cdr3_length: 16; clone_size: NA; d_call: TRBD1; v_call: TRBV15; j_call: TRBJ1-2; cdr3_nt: TGTGCCACCAGCGGATCTCCGGGACAGGGACTGTATGGCTACACCTTC; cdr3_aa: CATSGSPGQGLYGYTF
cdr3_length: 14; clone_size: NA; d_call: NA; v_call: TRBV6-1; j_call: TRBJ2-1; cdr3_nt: TGTGCCAGCAGGGCAGTCCGGGACGGCAATGAGCAGTTCTTC; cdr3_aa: CASRAVRDGNEQFF